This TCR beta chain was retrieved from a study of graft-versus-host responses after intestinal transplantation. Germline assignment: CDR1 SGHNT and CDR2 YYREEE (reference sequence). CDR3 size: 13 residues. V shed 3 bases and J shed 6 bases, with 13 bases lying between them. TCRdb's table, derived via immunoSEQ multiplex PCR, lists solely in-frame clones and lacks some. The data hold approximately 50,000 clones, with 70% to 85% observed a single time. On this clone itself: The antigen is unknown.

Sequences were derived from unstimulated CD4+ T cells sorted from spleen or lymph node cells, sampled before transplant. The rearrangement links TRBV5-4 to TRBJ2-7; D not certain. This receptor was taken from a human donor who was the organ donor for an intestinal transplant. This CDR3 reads CASSSRLWGEQYF. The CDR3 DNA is TGTGCCAGCAGCTCCCGTTTATGGGGCGAGCAGTACTTC.